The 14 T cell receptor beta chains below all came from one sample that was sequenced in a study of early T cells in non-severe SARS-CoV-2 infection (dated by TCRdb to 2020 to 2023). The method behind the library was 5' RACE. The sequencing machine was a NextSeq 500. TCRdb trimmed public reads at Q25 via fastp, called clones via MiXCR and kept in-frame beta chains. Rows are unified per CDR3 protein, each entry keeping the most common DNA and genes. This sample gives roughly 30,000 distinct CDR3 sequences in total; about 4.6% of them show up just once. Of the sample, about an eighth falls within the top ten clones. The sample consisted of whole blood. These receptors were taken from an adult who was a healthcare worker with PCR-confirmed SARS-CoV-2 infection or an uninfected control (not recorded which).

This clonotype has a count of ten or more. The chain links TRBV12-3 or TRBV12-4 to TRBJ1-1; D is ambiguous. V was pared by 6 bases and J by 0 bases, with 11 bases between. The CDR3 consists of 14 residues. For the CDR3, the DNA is TGTGCCAGCAGGGTGGCTGGGGTGAACACTGAAGCTTTCTTT. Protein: CASRVAGVNTEAFF.

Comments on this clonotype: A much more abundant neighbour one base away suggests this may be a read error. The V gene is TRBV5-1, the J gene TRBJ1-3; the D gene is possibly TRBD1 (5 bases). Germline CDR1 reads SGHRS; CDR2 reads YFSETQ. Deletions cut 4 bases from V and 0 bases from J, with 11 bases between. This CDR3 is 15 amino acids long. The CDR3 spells CASSVGRLSGNTIYF. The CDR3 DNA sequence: TGCGCCAGCAGCGTGGGACGCCTCTCTGGAAACACCATATATTTT.

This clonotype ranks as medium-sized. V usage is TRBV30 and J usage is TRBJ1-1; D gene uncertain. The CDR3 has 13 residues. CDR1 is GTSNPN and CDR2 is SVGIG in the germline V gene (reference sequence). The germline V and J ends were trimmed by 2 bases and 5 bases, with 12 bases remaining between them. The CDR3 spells CAWSRQRATEAFF. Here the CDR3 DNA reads TGTGCCTGGAGTAGGCAGCGCGCGACTGAAGCTTTCTTT.

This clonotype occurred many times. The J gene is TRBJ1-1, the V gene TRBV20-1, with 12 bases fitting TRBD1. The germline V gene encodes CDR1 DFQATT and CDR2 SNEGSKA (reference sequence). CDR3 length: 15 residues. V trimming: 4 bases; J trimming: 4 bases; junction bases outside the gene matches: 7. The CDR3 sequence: CSAKTGTGGLTEAFF. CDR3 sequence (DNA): TGCAGTGCTAAGACCGGGACAGGGGGCCTCACTGAAGCTTTCTTT.

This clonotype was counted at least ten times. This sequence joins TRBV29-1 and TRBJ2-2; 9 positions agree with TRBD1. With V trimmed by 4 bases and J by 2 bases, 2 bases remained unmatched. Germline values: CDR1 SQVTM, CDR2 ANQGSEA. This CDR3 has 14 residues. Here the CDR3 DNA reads TGCAGCGTTGGGGGACAGGGTAACACCGGGGAGCTGTTTTTT. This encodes CSVGGQGNTGELFF.

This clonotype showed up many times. In DNA, the CDR3 is TGTGCCAGCAGTGCCCGGGGGACCTCCTCCTACAATGAGCAGTTCTTC. This codes for CASSARGTSSYNEQFF. V gene TRBV2 combines with J gene TRBJ2-1, with TRBD2 as a possible D gene (6 bases). This CDR3 has 16 residues. The germline V gene has CDR1 SNHLY and CDR2 FYNNEI. The V gene lost 4 bases and the J gene lost 0 bases, with 13 bases spanning the gap.

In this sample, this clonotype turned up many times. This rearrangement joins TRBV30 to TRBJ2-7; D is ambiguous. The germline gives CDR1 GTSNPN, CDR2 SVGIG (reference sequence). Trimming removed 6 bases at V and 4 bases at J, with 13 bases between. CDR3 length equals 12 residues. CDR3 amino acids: CACLSALYEQYF. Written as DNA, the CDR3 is TGTGCCTGTCTCTCGGCCCTTTACGAGCAGTACTTC.

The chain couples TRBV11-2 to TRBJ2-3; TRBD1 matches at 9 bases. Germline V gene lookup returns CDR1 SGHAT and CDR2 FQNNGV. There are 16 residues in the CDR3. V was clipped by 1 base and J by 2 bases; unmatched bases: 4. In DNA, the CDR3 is TGTGCCAGCAGCTTAGGGGGACAGGGCTTCACAGATACGCAGTATTTT. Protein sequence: CASSLGGQGFTDTQYF.

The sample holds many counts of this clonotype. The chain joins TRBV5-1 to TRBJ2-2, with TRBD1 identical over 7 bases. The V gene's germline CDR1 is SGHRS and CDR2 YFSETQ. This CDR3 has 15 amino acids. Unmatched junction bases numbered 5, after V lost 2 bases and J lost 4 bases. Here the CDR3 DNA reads TGCGCCAGCAGCTTATTACAGGGGACCACCGGGGAGCTGTTTTTT. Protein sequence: CASSLLQGTTGELFF.

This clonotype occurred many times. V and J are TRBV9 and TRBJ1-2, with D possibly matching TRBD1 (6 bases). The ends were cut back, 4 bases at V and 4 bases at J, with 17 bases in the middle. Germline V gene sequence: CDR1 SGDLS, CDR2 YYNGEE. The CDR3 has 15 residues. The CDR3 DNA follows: TGTGCCAGCAGCCCTTTGAGAGGACAGCCCTATGGCTACACCTTC. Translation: CASSPLRGQPYGYTF. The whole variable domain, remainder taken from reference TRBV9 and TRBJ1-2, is DSGVTQTPKHLITATGQRVTLRCSPRSGDLSVYWYQQSLDQGLQFLIQYYNGEERAKGNILERFSAQQFPDLHSELNLSSLELGDSALYFCASSPLRGQPYGYTFGSGTRLTVV.

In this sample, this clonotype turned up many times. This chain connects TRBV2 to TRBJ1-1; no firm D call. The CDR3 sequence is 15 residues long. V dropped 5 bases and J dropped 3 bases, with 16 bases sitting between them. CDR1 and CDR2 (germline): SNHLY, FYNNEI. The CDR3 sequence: CASSHSNQEDTEAFF. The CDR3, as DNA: TGTGCCAGCAGTCACTCAAACCAGGAGGACACTGAAGCTTTCTTT.

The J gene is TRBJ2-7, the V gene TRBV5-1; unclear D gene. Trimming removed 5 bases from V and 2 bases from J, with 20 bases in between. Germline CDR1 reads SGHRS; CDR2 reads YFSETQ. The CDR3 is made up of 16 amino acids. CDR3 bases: TGCGCCAGCAGGGTAGTCGGAGAAGTTCCTACCTACGAGCAGTACTTC. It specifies CASRVVGEVPTYEQYF.

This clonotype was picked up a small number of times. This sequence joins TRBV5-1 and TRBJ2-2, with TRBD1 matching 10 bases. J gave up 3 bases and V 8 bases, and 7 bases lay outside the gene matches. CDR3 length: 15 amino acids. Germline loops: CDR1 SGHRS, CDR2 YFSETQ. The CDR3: CASVKDRGYTGELFF. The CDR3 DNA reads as TGCGCCAGTGTGAAGGACAGGGGGTACACCGGGGAGCTGTTTTTT. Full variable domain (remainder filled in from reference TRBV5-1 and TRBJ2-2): KAGVTQTPRYLIKTRGQQVTLSCSPISGHRSVSWYQQTPGQGLQFLFEYFSETQRNKGNFPGRFSGRQFSNSRSEMNVSTLELGDSALYLCASVKDRGYTGELFFGEGSRLTVL.

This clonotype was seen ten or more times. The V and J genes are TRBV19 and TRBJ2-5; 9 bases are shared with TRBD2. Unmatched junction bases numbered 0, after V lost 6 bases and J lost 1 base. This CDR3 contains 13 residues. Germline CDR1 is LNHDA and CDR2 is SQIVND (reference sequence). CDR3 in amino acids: CASRTSGQETQYF. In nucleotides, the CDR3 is TGTGCCAGTAGGACTAGCGGCCAAGAGACCCAGTACTTC.